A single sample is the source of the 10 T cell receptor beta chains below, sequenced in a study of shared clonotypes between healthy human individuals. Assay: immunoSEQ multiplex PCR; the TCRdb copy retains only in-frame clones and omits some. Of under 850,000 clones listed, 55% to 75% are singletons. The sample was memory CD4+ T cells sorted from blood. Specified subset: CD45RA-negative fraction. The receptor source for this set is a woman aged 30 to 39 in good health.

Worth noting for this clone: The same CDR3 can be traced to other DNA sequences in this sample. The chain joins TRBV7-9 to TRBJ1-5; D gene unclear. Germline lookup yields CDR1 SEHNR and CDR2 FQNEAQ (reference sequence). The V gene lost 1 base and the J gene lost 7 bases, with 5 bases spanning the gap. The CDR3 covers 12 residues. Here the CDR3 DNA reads TGTGCCAGCAGCTTAGATGGGCAGCCCCAGCATTTT. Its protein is CASSLDGQPQHF.

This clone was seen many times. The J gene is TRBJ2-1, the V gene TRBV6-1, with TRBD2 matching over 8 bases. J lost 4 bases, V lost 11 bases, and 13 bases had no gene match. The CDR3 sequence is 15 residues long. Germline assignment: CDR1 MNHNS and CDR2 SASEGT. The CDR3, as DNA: TGTGCCTCCCTCCAGGCGGGAGGCCTTTACAATGAGCAGTTCTTC. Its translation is CASLQAGGLYNEQFF.

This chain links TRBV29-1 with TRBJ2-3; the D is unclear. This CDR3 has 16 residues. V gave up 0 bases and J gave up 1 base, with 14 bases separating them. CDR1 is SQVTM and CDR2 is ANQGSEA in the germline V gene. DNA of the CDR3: TGCAGCGTTGAAGAGCAAGCTATTACTGGCACAGATACGCAGTATTTT. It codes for CSVEEQAITGTDTQYF.

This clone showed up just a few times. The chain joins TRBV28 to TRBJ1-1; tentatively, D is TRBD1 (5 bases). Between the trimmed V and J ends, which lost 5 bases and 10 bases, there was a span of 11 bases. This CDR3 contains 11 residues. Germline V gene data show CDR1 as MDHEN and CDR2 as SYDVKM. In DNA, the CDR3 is TGTGCCAGCAGTCCCCAGAGGGGAGCTTTCTTT. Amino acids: CASSPQRGAFF.

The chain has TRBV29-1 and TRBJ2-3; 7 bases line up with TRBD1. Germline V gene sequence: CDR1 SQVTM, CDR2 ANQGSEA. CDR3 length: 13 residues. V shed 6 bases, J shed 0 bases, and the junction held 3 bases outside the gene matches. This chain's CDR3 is CSVGTDSTDTQYF. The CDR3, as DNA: TGCAGCGTCGGGACAGATAGCACAGATACGCAGTATTTT.

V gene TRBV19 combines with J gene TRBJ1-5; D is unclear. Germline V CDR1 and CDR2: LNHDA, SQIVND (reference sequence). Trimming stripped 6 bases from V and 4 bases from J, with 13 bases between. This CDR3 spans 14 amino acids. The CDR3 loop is CASRQTRRNQPQHF. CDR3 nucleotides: TGTGCCAGTAGACAGACGAGGAGGAATCAGCCCCAGCATTTT.

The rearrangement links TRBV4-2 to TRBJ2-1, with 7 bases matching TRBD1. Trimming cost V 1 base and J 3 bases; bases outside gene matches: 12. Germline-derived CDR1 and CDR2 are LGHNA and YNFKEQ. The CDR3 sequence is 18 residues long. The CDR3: CASSQGDSILFYYNEQFF. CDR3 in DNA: TGTGCCAGCAGCCAAGGGGACAGCATCCTCTTTTACTACAATGAGCAGTTCTTC.

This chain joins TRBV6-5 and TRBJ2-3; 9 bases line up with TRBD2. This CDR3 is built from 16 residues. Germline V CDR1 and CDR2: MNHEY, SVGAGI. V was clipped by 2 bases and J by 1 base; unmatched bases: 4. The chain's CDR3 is CASSYSGRLGTDTQYF. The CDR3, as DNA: TGTGCCAGCAGTTACAGCGGGAGGTTGGGCACAGATACGCAGTATTTT.

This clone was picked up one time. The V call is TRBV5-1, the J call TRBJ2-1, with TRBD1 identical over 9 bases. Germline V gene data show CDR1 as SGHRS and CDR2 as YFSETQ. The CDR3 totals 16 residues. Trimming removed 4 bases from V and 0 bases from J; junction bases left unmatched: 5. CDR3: CASSPGTGTSYNEQFF. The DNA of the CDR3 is TGCGCCAGCAGCCCCGGGACAGGGACCTCCTACAATGAGCAGTTCTTC.

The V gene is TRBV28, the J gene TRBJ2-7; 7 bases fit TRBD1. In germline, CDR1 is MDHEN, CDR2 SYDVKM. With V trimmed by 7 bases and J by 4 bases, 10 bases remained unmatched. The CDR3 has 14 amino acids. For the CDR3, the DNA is TGTGCCAGCACTAAGGGACAGCCACCTTACGAGCAGTACTTC. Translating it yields CASTKGQPPYEQYF. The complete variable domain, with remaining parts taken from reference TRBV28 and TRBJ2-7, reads DVKVTQSSRYLVKRTGEKVFLECVQDMDHENMFWYRQDPGLGLRLIYFSYDVKMKEKGDIPEGYSVSREKKERFSLILESASTNQTSMYLCASTKGQPPYEQYFGPGTRLTVT.